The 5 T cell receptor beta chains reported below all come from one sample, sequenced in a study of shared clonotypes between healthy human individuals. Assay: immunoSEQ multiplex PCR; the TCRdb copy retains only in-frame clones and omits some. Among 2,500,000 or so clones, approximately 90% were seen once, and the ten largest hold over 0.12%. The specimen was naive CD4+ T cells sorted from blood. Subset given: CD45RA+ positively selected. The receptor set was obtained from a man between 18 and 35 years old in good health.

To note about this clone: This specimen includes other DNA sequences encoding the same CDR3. CDR3 DNA sequence: TGTGCCAGCAGCGTAGGTGCGGGACCCTACGAGCAGTACTTC. This codes for CASSVGAGPYEQYF. The chain combines TRBV9 with TRBJ2-7; tentative D call: TRBD2 (6 bases). Per germline, CDR1 SGDLS and CDR2 YYNGEE. The germline V and J ends were trimmed by 0 bases and 2 bases, with 9 bases remaining between them. The CDR3 sequence is 14 residues long.

Here the CDR3 DNA reads TGCAGCGTTTCTGCCGGGACCTCCTCTGGAAACACCATATATTTT. As protein: CSVSAGTSSGNTIYF. V gene TRBV29-1 combines with J gene TRBJ1-3, with D perhaps matching TRBD1 (5 bases). The CDR3 runs 15 residues. Germline V CDR1 and CDR2: SQVTM, ANQGSEA. Trimming shortened V by 5 bases and J by 0 bases, and 14 bases separated the two germline ends.

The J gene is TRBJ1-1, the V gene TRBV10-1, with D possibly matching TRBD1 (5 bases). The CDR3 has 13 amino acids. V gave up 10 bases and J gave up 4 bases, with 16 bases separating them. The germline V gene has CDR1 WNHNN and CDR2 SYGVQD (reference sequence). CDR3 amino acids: CAIIQEDFTEAFF. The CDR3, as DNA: TGCGCCATCATACAGGAGGACTTCACTGAAGCTTTCTTT.

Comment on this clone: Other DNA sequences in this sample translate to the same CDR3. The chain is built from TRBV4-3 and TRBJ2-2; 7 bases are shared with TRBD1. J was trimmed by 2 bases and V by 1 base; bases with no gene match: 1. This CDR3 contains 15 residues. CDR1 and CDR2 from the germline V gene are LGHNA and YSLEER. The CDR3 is CASSQGDRNTGELFF. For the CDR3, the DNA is TGCGCCAGCAGCCAAGGGGACAGAAACACCGGGGAGCTGTTTTTT.

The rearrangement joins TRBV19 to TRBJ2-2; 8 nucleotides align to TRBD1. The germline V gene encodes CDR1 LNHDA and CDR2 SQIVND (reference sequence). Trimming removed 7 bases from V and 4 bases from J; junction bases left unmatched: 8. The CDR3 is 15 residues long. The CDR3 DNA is TGTGCCAGTATGGGACAGGCGGCATTCACCGGGGAGCTGTTTTTT. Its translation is CASMGQAAFTGELFF.